Listed below are T cell receptor beta chains from one sample, sequenced in a study of neoadjuvant anti-PD-1 for oral cavity cancer. TCRdb keeps only in-frame clones here, not all; method: immunoSEQ multiplex PCR. The table records roughly 9,300 clones, approximately 61% of them present only once. The sequenced sample was tumor tissue, obtained before nivolumab (anti-PD-1) treatment. The receptors originated from a person aged 35 to 85 with oral cavity squamous cell carcinoma. The CDR3 runs from the conserved cysteine through the conserved F or W. The D gene is left open where the match is weak.

CDR3 length	V gene	D gene	CDR3 protein
18	TRBV15	TRBD2	CATSRDLAGSVSRNEQFF
15	TRBV30	TRBD2	CAWGLAGSRLETQYF
14	TRBV6-1	NA	CASSRTSDPYEQYF
16	TRBV4-1	NA	CASSQVWPAPDYEQYF
15	TRBV5-1	TRBD2	CASSARSGGDNEQFF
14	TRBV11-2	TRBD1	CASSFNRGSTEAFF
15	TRBV6-1	TRBD1	CASSVRTGAGYEQYF
15	TRBV21-1	NA	CASSKAHAGQETQYF
13	TRBV27	NA	CASSRQFQETQYF
16	TRBV6-5	NA	CASSSGGGQLSSPLHF
13	TRBV7-9	NA	CASSFGGQNIQYF
13	TRBV7-2	NA	CASSFGPNNEQFF
13	TRBV4-1	NA	CASSQAGEETQYF
15	TRBV19	NA	CASSPPGQHTGELFF
14	TRBV30	TRBD1	CAWTPDRIGQPQHF
17	TRBV4-1	NA	CASSQGQAVSGANVLTF
11	TRBV18	NA	CASSPAETQYF
13	TRBV19	NA	CASSIRRSNEQFF
15	TRBV4-1	NA	CASSQDLSIAETQYF
14	TRBV7-6	TRBD2	CASSPGTRYDEQYF
13	TRBV27	NA	CASSLEGGLEAFF
12	TRBV6-1	NA	CACDLGVGGYTF
15	TRBV7-2	TRBD2	CASSVSSGSHNEQFF
16	TRBV5-1	TRBD2	CAYRETSASSYNEQFF
14	TRBV6-4	NA	CASSDVPGFTEQFF
15	TRBV5-1	NA	CASSLDPGDYNEQFF
15	TRBV6-5	NA	CASSYDRSNTGELFF
14	TRBV5-1	TRBD1	CASSLQGWEETQYF
16	TRBV6-5	TRBD1	CASSSNPTGFGNTIYF
15	TRBV2	TRBD2	CASSEEGSGSNEQFF
10	TRBV30	NA	CAWGDYEQYF
18	TRBV7-8	NA	CASSLESRKRGINQPQHF
14	TRBV19	NA	CASSPHEYTDTQYF
15	TRBV27	TRBD2	CASSLDVSGPYEQYF
15	TRBV6-5	NA	CASSYRKGGNTEAFF
12	TRBV2	TRBD1	CASSVTGDEQYF
13	TRBV7-2	NA	CASKIGGVHEQYF
16	TRBV28	TRBD1	CASSPRGAGGNTEAFF
14	TRBV6-4	NA	CASSESGDGQPQHF
13	TRBV7-9	NA	CASSPGWGEKLFF
14	TRBV4-1	NA	CASSQGLTYNEQFF
12	TRBV29-1	TRBD2	CSVEGGGPEQYF
13	TRBV15	NA	CATSWGEVQPQHF
12	TRBV27	TRBD2	CASKSGRDEQFF
16	TRBV9	NA	CASSVDRRGSYNEQFF
16	TRBV6-1	NA	CASSEDSGGSYNEQFF
14	TRBV11-1	NA	CASSATGASDTIYF
16	TRBV10-3	TRBD2	CAISERLASGAGEQYF